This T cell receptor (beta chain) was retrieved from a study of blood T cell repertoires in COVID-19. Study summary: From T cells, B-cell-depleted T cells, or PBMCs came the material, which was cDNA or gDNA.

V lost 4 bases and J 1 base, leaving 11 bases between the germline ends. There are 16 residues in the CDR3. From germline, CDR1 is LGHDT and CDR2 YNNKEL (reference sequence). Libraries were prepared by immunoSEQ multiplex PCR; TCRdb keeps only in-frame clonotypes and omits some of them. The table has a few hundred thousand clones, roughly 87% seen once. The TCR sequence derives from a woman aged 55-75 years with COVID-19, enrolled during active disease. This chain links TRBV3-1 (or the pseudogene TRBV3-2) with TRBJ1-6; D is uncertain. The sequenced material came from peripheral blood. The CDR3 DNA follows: TGTGCCAGCAGCCCAACCCCACAGTCCTATAATTCACCCCTCCACTTT. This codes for CASSPTPQSYNSPLHF.